Shown below are 27 T cell receptor beta chains from a single sample sequenced in a study of T-cell reconstitution after alpha-beta-depleted transplantation in children. Construction of the TCRbeta library involved unique molecular identifiers. From the PCR reads, TCRdb called clonotypes with MiXCR, one entry per CDR3 protein. The sample shows around 270,000 distinct CDR3 sequences, roughly a tenth of them seen only once. The sample here was PBMCs, taken before TCRalphabeta/CD19-depleted stem cell transplant. The receptors here all came from a boy in the first two years of life with acute myeloid leukemia, due to receive a stem cell transplant.

This clonotype came up many times. The rearrangement links TRBV7-7 to TRBJ2-2, with D maybe TRBD2 (5 bases). The CDR3 is 15 amino acids. The germline CDR1 and CDR2 sequences are SSHAT and FNYEAQ (reference sequence). V lost 1 base, J lost 6 bases, and 12 bases lay in between. The CDR3 loop is CASSLGLATAGELFF. DNA of the CDR3: TGTGCCAGCAGCTTAGGGCTAGCAACCGCCGGGGAGCTGTTTTTT.

Concerning this clonotype: This may come from a read error, since a much larger clone is one base off. V usage is TRBV5-5 and J usage is TRBJ2-4; D is uncertain. The CDR3 spans 14 residues. Trimming left V 2 bases short and J 3 bases short, with 9 bases between. Germline lookup yields CDR1 SGHKS and CDR2 YYEKEE (reference sequence). The CDR3 DNA sequence: TGTGCCAGCAGCTTCCCTGTAGGCAAAAACATTCAGTACTTC. Translating gives CASSFPVGKNIQYF.

This clonotype was observed a handful of times. This chain joins TRBV5-6 and TRBJ2-1; either TRBD1 or TRBD2 may supply D (5 bases each). The CDR3 spans 16 residues. Germline V gene sequence: CDR1 SGHDT, CDR2 YYEEEE. The V gene lost 1 base and the J gene lost 1 base, with 12 bases spanning the gap. CDR3 in amino acids: CASSLQGRFSYNEQFF. Written as DNA, the CDR3 is TGTGCCAGCAGCTTGCAGGGACGGTTTTCCTACAATGAGCAGTTCTTC.

V is TRBV5-4 and J is TRBJ2-5; D is undetermined. The CDR3 is made up of 14 amino acids. Germline CDR1 and CDR2: SGHNT and YYREEE (reference sequence). V was clipped by 0 bases and J by 5 bases, with 11 bases between them. The CDR3 DNA reads TGTGCCAGCAGCTTGGGTCTGAGGCCCGAGACCCAGTACTTC. Translated, it gives CASSLGLRPETQYF.

With respect to this clonotype: This may stem from a read error, because a much larger clone lies one nucleotide away. The chain has TRBV7-9 and TRBJ2-2; TRBD2 is a possible D gene (5 bases). This CDR3 has 17 amino acids. Germline-derived CDR1 and CDR2 are SEHNR and FQNEAQ (reference sequence). The V end lost 3 bases, the J end lost 4 bases, and 18 bases lay between the germline ends. Written as DNA, the CDR3 is TGTGCCAGCAGCTTCGGGCTAGCTGGTTCGAGCACCGGGGAGCTGTTTTTT. Its protein is CASSFGLAGSSTGELFF.

Details on this clonotype: One end of the junction does not line up with germline, which may come from a read error. This chain links TRBV5-6 with TRBJ2-7; D gene uncertain. This CDR3 region has 12 residues. CDR1 and CDR2 from the germline V gene are SGHDT and YYEEEE. The CDR3 reads CASSLGPYEQSF. The CDR3 nucleotides are TGTGCCAGCAGCTTGGGGCCCTACGAGCAGTCCTTC.

The sample holds a few counts of this clonotype. A much bigger clone sits one base away, suggesting this may be a read error. The chain couples TRBV5-1 to TRBJ2-5; D is unclear. Germline V gene data show CDR1 as SGHRS and CDR2 as YFSETQ. The CDR3 extends over 13 amino acids. This chain's CDR3 is CAGSAESRETQYF. The CDR3 DNA sequence: TGCGCCGGCAGCGCCGAATCAAGAGAGACCCAGTACTTC.

To note about this clonotype: A much larger clone sits a single nucleotide away, making a read error possible. The V call is TRBV15, the J call TRBJ2-2; D assignment may be TRBD1 or TRBD2 (5 bases each). The germline gives CDR1 LNHNV, CDR2 YYDKDF (reference sequence). Trimming removed 9 bases from V and 8 bases from J, with 28 bases in between. This CDR3 comprises 17 residues. CDR3 sequence reads: CATTNPTVWGSRGELFF. The CDR3 region has the DNA TGTGCCACTACAAACCCCACCGTATGGGGGTCGAGAGGGGAGCTGTTTTTT.

This clonotype was recorded at least ten times. The chain carries TRBV28 and TRBJ2-5; 7 bases agree with TRBD1. Germline-derived CDR1 and CDR2 are MDHEN and SYDVKM. The CDR3 extends over 16 amino acids. V lost 6 bases and J lost 5; bases outside the gene matches: 15. The chain's CDR3 is CASRGTAVGSGETQYF. For the CDR3, the DNA is TGTGCCAGCAGGGGGACAGCAGTTGGTTCTGGGGAGACCCAGTACTTC.

The V and J genes are TRBV19 and TRBJ2-7; D is tentatively TRBD1 or TRBD2 (5 bases each). V was cut by 6 bases and J by 2 bases, with 11 bases left in between. CDR1 is LNHDA, CDR2 SQIVND, per germline (reference sequence). This CDR3 region has 13 residues. The CDR3 DNA reads as TGTGCCAGTAGCCGGGGCCTAGCCTACGAGCAGTACTTC. This encodes CASSRGLAYEQYF.

At least ten counts were recorded for this clonotype. A read error may be the cause here, since a much bigger clone is one base away. Here the CDR3 DNA reads TGCGCCAGCAGCTTGGCACAGGGGGAGCTGTTTTTT. This codes for CASSLAQGELFF. This chain links TRBV5-1 with TRBJ2-2; no firm D call. V shed 0 bases and J shed 8 bases, with 5 bases lying between them. Germline V CDR1 and CDR2: SGHRS, YFSETQ. This CDR3 comprises 12 residues.

On this clonotype: It may be a read error: a sequence one base away is much more abundant. V usage is TRBV20-1 and J usage is TRBJ1-5; 10 nucleotides line up with TRBD1. There are 18 residues in the CDR3. CDR1 and CDR2 (germline): DFQATT, SNEGSKA (reference sequence). The CDR3, as DNA: TGCAGTGCTAGGACAGGGGGCAGTGGAGGGTATAGCAATAAGCCCCAGCATTTT. Protein: CSARTGGSGGYSNKPQHF.

This clonotype was seen at least ten times. The chain joins TRBV11-1 to TRBJ2-5; D is possibly TRBD1 or TRBD2 (5 bases each). With 1 base removed from V and 3 bases from J, the gap between germline ends came to 24 bases. The CDR3 contains 19 residues. Germline loops: CDR1 SGHAT, CDR2 FQDESV (reference sequence). CDR3 amino acids: CASSLGVFSGRRTKETQYF. The CDR3 nucleotides read TGTGCCAGCAGCTTAGGGGTGTTTTCGGGACGTAGGACGAAAGAGACCCAGTACTTC.

This clonotype was seen repeatedly, ten times or more. The V and J genes are TRBV4-3 and TRBJ2-7, with 8 bases lining up with TRBD2. The V segment lost 1 base and the J segment 2 bases; nucleotides outside the gene matches: 7. Looked up from germline, CDR1 is LGHNA and CDR2 is YSLEER. CDR3 length: 16 residues. As DNA, the CDR3 is TGCGCCAGCAGCCAAGTTAGAGCTAGCGGGCCCTACGAGCAGTACTTC. This codes for CASSQVRASGPYEQYF.

The chain employs TRBV7-3 and TRBJ2-3; tentatively, D is TRBD2 (6 bases). Trimming stripped 6 bases from V and 0 bases from J, with 13 bases between. This CDR3 region has 15 residues. From germline, CDR1 is SGHTA and CDR2 FQGTGA. The CDR3 nucleotides are TGTGCCAGCAGAAGTAATAGCGGTAGCACAGATACGCAGTATTTT. Encoded protein: CASRSNSGSTDTQYF.

This clonotype was recorded many times. The chain joins TRBV28 to TRBJ1-2; 10 bases map to TRBD1. V was pared by 2 bases and J by 6 bases, with 6 bases of the junction left unmatched. The CDR3 totals 15 residues. The germline V gene has CDR1 MDHEN and CDR2 SYDVKM. CDR3 sequence (DNA): TGTGCCAGCAGTTTACCGCTCGGGACAGGGGATGGCTACACCTTC. This gives the protein CASSLPLGTGDGYTF.

This clonotype has at least ten counts. The chain links TRBV11-2 to TRBJ2-1; D tentatively fits TRBD1 or TRBD2 (5 bases each). Germline V gene sequence: CDR1 SGHAT, CDR2 FQNNGV. The CDR3 is 17 residues long. V dropped 0 bases and J dropped 2 bases, with 14 bases sitting between them. CDR3 amino acids: CASSLDPLEGPYNEQFF. The CDR3 nucleotides are TGTGCCAGCAGCTTAGATCCGCTAGAGGGACCCTACAATGAGCAGTTCTTC. The whole variable domain, filled in from reference TRBV11-2 and TRBJ2-1, reads EAGVAQSPRYKIIEKRQSVAFWCNPISGHATLYWYQQILGQGPKLLIQFQNNGVVDDSQLPKDRFSAERLKGVDSTLKIQPAKLEDSAVYLCASSLDPLEGPYNEQFFGPGTRLTVL.

The rearrangement joins TRBV21-1 to TRBJ1-1; the tabulated D call, TRBD1, remains unverified against the DNA. TRBV21-1 is a pseudogene. This CDR3 region has 15 residues. The CDR3 protein is CASSKDRDRATEAFF. The CDR3 DNA sequence: TGTGCCAGCAGCAAAGACCGGGACAGGGCCACTGAAGCTTTCTTT.

This clonotype has more than one count but fewer than ten. This sequence joins TRBV29-1 and TRBJ1-2; tentative D call: TRBD1 (5 bases). Trimming removed 3 bases at V and 2 bases at J, with 10 bases between. The germline V gene encodes CDR1 SQVTM and CDR2 ANQGSEA. The CDR3 is 13 amino acids. This CDR3 reads CSVEYRGNYGYTF. The CDR3, as DNA: TGCAGCGTTGAGTATCGGGGGAACTATGGCTACACCTTC.

This clonotype was found many times. The V and J genes are TRBV28 and TRBJ2-1, with D unclear. The CDR3 totals 13 residues. Germline CDR1 and CDR2: MDHEN and SYDVKM. V was cut by 7 bases and J by 6 bases, with 13 bases left in between. Here the CDR3 reads CASIVTETNEQFF. The CDR3 DNA reads TGTGCCAGCATCGTGACTGAAACCAATGAGCAGTTCTTC.

The chain has TRBV7-3 and TRBJ2-7; TRBD2 aligns across 13 bases. Per germline, CDR1 SGHTA and CDR2 FQGTGA. CDR3 length equals 16 residues. Trimming cost V 5 bases and J 5 bases; bases outside gene matches: 9. The CDR3 sequence: CASSPSGGLAGDEQYF. The CDR3 DNA sequence: TGTGCCAGCAGCCCAAGTGGCGGACTAGCGGGAGACGAGCAGTACTTC.

In this sample, this clonotype turned up many times. The chain combines TRBV6-5 with TRBJ1-1, with D uncertain. Germline lookup yields CDR1 MNHEY and CDR2 SVGAGI. V shed 4 bases and J shed 1 base, with 16 bases lying between them. The CDR3 consists of 16 residues. CDR3 in amino acids: CASSSSGLRWNTEAFF. In DNA form, the CDR3 reads TGTGCCAGCAGTTCCTCGGGCCTCCGATGGAACACTGAAGCTTTCTTT.

This clonotype has at least ten counts. This chain connects TRBV25-1 to TRBJ2-3, with D perhaps matching TRBD2 (6 bases). Trimming removed 3 bases at V and 2 bases at J, with 15 bases between. Germline CDR1 reads MGHDK; CDR2 reads SYGVNS. The CDR3 length is 16 residues. CDR3 loop: CASSDPAGSFTDTQYF. CDR3 DNA: TGTGCCAGCAGTGACCCAGCGGGTTCTTTCACAGATACGCAGTATTTT.

This clonotype was observed at least ten times. The chain links TRBV29-1 to TRBJ2-1; TRBD2 agrees at 7 bases. The germline gives CDR1 SQVTM, CDR2 ANQGSEA. V was clipped by 6 bases and J by 7 bases; unmatched bases: 12. The CDR3 extends over 14 amino acids. The CDR3 DNA follows: TGCAGCGTCCGACCCAGACTAGCTTGGAATGAGCAGTTCTTC. Encoded protein: CSVRPRLAWNEQFF.

This clonotype was counted ten times or more. This chain links TRBV9 with TRBJ2-2, with unresolved D. The CDR3 consists of 15 residues. Deletions cut 0 bases from V and 5 bases from J, with 11 bases between. Looked up from germline, CDR1 is SGDLS and CDR2 is YYNGEE. The CDR3 region has the DNA TGTGCCAGCAGCGTAGTAGAGCTGGCGACCGGGGAGCTGTTTTTT. This translates into CASSVVELATGELFF.

This clonotype showed up just a few times. The chain is built from TRBV3-1 and TRBJ1-6; a weak D match, TRBD1 (6 bases). Germline CDR1 LGHDT, CDR2 YNNKEL (reference sequence). CDR3 size: 16 residues. With 1 base removed from V and 9 bases from J, the gap between germline ends came to 16 bases. In DNA form, the CDR3 reads TGTGCCAGCAGCCAAGGAAGGGGGGCTAGAAGTTCACCCCTCCACTTT. Its protein product is CASSQGRGARSSPLHF.

This clonotype was detected only a few times. The rearrangement joins TRBV12-3 or TRBV12-4 to TRBJ1-6; perhaps TRBD1 as D (5 bases). The V end was cut by 1 base, the J end by 5 bases, with 9 bases between. This CDR3 comprises 15 residues. The CDR3 loop reads CASSLERGDNSPLHF. DNA for the CDR3: TGTGCCAGCAGTTTAGAAAGAGGGGATAATTCACCCCTCCACTTT.